A single T cell receptor (beta chain) is shown here with its context. This sample is part of a study of blood T cell repertoires in COVID-19. Study information: Collection of acute and convalescent COVID-19 samples took place in the United States, Italy and Spain. Sources were T cells, B-cell-depleted T cells, or PBMCs; the material itself was cDNA or gDNA.

The repertoire was sequenced with immunoSEQ multiplex PCR; TCRdb's copy has only in-frame clones and lacks some. The sample has more than 200,000 clones, nearly 90% seen once. The CDR3 is made up of 13 amino acids. Trimming shortened V by 4 bases and J by 3 bases, and 10 bases separated the two germline ends. Germline CDR1 reads SGHRS; CDR2 reads YFSETQ. This TCR derives from a man between 18 and 35 years old with active or convalescent COVID-19. The V and J genes are TRBV5-1 and TRBJ1-1; D perhaps matches TRBD1 (5 bases). The sequenced material came from peripheral blood. The CDR3 protein is CASSPDSYTEAFF. For the CDR3, the DNA is TGCGCCAGCAGCCCTGACAGCTACACTGAAGCTTTCTTT.